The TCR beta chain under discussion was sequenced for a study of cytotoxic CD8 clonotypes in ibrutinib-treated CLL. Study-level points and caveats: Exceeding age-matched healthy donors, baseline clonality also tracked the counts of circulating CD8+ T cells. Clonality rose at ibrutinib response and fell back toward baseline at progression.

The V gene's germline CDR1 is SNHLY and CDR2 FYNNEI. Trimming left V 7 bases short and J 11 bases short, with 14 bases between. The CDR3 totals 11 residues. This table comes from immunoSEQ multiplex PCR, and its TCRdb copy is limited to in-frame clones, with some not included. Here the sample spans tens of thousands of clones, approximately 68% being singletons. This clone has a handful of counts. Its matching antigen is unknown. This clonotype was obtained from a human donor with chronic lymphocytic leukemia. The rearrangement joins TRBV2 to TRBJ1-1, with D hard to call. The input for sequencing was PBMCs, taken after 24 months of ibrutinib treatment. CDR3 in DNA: TGTGCCAGCACTGCCCGCCTTTCCGCTTTCTTT. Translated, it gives CASTARLSAFF.